This TCR beta chain was sequenced during a study of blood T cell repertoires in COVID-19. Whole-study context: PBMCs, B-cell-depleted T cells, or T cells were the source of the cDNA or gDNA that made up the material.

In the source study's methods: Nucleated cell counts were estimated from reference gene primer amplification. Repertoires were generated with immunoSEQ multiplex PCR, while TCRdb's copy carries only in-frame clones and drops some. That table furnishes V, J and clone size, whereas the DNA furnished D and trimming. The repertoire holds tens of thousands of clones, with approximately 80% as singletons. The sequence was obtained from an elderly woman with active or convalescent COVID-19. The sequencing input was peripheral blood.

CDR3 sequence: CASSLRQVNNEKLFF. DNA for the CDR3: TGTGCCAGCAGCTTAAGACAGGTCAATAATGAAAAACTGTTTTTT. The chain uses TRBV13 and TRBJ1-4; possibly TRBD1 for D (6 bases). V lost 2 bases to trimming and J lost 4 bases, with 11 bases between them. CDR1 is PRHDT, CDR2 FYEKMQ, per germline (reference sequence). CDR3 length: 15 residues.